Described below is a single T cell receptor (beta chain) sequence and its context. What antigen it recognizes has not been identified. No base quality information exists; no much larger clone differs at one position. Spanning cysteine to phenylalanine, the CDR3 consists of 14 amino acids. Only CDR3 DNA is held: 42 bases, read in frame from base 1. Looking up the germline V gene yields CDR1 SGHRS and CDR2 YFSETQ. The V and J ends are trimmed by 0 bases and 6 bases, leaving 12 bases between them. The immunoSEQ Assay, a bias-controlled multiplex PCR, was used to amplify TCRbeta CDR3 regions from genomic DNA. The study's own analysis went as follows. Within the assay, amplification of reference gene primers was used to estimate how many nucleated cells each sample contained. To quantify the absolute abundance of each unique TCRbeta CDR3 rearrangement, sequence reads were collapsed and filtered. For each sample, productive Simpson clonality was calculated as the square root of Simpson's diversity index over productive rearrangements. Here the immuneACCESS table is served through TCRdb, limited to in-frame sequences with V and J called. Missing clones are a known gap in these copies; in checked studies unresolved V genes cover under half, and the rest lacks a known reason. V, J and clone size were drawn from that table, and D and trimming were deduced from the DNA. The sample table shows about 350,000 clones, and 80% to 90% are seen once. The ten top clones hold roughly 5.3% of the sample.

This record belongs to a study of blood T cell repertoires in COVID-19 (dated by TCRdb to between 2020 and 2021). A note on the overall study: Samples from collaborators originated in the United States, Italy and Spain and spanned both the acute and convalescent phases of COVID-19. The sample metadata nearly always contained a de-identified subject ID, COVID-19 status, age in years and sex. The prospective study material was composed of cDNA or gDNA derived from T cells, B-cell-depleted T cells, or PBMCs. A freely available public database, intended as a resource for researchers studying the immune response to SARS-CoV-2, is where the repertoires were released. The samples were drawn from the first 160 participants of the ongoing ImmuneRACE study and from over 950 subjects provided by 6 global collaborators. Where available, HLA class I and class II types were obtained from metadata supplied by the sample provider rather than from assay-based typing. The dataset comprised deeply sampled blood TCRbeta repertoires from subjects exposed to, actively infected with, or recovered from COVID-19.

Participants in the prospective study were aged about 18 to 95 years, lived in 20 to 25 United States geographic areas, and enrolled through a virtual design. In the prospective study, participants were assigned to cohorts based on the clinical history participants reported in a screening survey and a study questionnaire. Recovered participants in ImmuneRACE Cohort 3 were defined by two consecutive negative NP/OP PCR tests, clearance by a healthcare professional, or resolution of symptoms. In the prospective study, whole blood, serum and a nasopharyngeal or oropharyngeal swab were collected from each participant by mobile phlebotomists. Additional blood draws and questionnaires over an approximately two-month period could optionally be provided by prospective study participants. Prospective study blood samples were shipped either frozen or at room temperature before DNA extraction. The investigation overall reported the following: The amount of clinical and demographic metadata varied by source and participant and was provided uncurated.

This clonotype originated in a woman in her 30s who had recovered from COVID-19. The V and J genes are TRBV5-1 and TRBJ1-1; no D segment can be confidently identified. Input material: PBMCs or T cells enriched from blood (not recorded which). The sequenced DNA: TGCGCCAGCAGCTTGGTAGCGGGTCAAGCTGAAGCTTTCTTT. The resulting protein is CASSLVAGQAEAFF.